The present T cell receptor beta chain was sequenced within a study of a mutant IDH1 vaccine in newly diagnosed glioma. Study as a whole: Vaccination was launched 4-6 weeks after radiotherapy alone, or with temozolomide cycles. Of treated patients, around 62% were men and roughly 40% women, averaging 40.4 years. Every participant had undergone radiotherapy, temozolomide, or both before, and most underwent both.

As for time point: week 5, during vaccination. Doses comprised 300 ug of mutant IDH1 20-mer peptide each, plus topical imiquimod. The repertoire was sequenced with immunoSEQ multiplex PCR; TCRdb's copy has only in-frame clones and lacks some. This table holds under 70,000 clones, roughly four fifths found once. To note about this clone: The target antigen is unknown.

The TCR was taken from a woman aged 50 to 60 with glioma. The starting material was PBMCs, obtained from a glioma patient whose treatment included an IDH1 peptide vaccine.

Here the CDR3 DNA reads TGTGCCAGCAGCTTCAAAGGGTTAGGGGCCAACGTCCTGACTTTC. This codes for CASSFKGLGANVLTF. The V call is TRBV11-2, the J call TRBJ2-6; D unclear. Germline assignment: CDR1 SGHAT and CDR2 FQNNGV. V was shortened by 3 bases and J by 4 bases, with 10 bases between the two germline ends. The CDR3 length is 15 residues.